This entry concerns a single T cell receptor (beta chain). The antigen is not known. J was trimmed by 4 bases and V by 6 bases; bases with no gene match: 7. Germline V gene data show CDR1 as MNHNS and CDR2 as SASEGT. There are 15 residues in the CDR3. Patients who had autoimmune disease history or got systemic immunosuppression were left out. The data were taken from a study of OX40 agonist ivuxolimab in advanced cancers. Study results and limitations: At doses 0.1 to 3.0 mg/kg, CD4+ and CD8+ clones expanded.

This table comes from immunoSEQ multiplex PCR, and its TCRdb copy is limited to in-frame clones, with some not included. The profile shows 10,000 to 15,000 clones, 80% to 95% of them singletons. The TCR comes from an adult with an advanced solid tumor such as melanoma, head and neck, liver or kidney cancer. The specimen comprised CD4+ or CD8+ T cells sorted from blood, sampled in a trial of the OX40 agonist ivuxolimab. The rearrangement links TRBV6-1 to TRBJ2-3; 10 nucleotides agree with TRBD2. CDR3 DNA: TGTGCCAGCAGGACCCTAGCGGGAGACGCAGATACGCAGTATTTT. This gives the protein CASRTLAGDADTQYF.